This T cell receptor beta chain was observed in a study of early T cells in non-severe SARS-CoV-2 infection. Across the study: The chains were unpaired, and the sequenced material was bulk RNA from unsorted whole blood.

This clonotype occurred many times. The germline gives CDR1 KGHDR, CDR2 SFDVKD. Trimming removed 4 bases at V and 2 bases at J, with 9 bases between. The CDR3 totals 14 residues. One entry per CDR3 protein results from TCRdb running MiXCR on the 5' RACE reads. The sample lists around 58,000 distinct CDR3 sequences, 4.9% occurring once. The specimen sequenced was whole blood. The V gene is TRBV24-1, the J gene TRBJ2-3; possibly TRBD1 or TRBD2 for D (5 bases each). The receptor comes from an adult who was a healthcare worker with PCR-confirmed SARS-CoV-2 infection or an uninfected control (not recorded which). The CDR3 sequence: CATSDLGATDTQYF. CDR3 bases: TGTGCCACCAGTGACCTCGGGGCCACAGATACGCAGTATTTT.